This TCR beta chain stems from a study of blood T cell repertoires in COVID-19. For the study at large: Sites in the United States, Italy and Spain provided acute and convalescent COVID-19 samples.

Generated by immunoSEQ multiplex PCR, the TCRdb table keeps only in-frame clones and is missing some. The sample contains 250,000 or so clones, under 90% of which appear only once. Everyone who took part was roughly 18 to 90 years old, and they came from 20 to 25 US areas. CDR3 length: 13 residues. Germline V gene data show CDR1 as SGHVS and CDR2 as FQNEAQ. Trimming removed 6 bases from V and 8 bases from J, with 11 bases in between. The origin of this receptor is a woman in her 40s who had been exposed to COVID-19. Source material: PBMCs or T cells enriched from blood (not recorded which). The genes are TRBV7-8 and TRBJ1-6; possible D gene TRBD1, 5 bases. The DNA for the CDR3 is TGTGCCAGCAGTTGGGGGGGTGATTCACCCCTCCACTTT. This sequence encodes CASSWGGDSPLHF. Full variable domain (rest looked up from reference TRBV7-8 and TRBJ1-6): GAGVSQSPRYKVAKRGQDVALRCDPISGHVSLFWYQQALGQGPEFLTYFQNEAQLDKSGLPSDRFFAERPEGSVSTLKIQRTQQEDSAVYLCASSWGGDSPLHFGNGTRLTVT.